Reported below is one T cell receptor (beta chain). The data were taken from a study of blood T cell repertoires in COVID-19. Sequencing was performed with immunoSEQ multiplex PCR; in TCRdb, only in-frame clones are kept and a portion is missing. The profile shows roughly 150,000 clones, about 83% of them singletons. The sequenced sample was peripheral blood. The source is a human donor in a cohort sampled during active COVID-19.

The CDR3 nucleotides read TGTGCCACCAGCAGATCCAGGACAGGGCCACGGAAGGAAGGGCTTAACTATGGCTACACCTTC. Translating it yields CATSRSRTGPRKEGLNYGYTF. The chain carries TRBV15 and TRBJ1-2, with TRBD1 identical over 8 bases. The germline gives CDR1 LNHNV, CDR2 YYDKDF (reference sequence). The CDR3 is 21 amino acids. Trimming took 2 bases from V and 1 from J; bases not matched to a gene: 21.